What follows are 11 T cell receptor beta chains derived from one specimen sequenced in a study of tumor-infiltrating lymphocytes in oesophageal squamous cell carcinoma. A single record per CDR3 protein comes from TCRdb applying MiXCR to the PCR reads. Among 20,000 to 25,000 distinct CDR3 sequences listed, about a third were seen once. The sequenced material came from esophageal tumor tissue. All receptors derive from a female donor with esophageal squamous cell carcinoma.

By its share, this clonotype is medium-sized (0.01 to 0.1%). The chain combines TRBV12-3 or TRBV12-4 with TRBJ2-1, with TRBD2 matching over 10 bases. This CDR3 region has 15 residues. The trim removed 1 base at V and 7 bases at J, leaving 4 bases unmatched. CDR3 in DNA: TGTGCCAGCAGTTTAGGCTCTAGCGGGAGTAATGAGCAGTTCTTC. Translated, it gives CASSLGSSGSNEQFF.

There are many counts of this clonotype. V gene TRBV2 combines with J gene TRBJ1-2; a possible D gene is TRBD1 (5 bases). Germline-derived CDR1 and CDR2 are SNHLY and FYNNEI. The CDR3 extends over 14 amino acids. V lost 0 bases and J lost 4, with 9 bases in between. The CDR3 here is CASSEASGSYGYTF. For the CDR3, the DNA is TGTGCCAGCAGTGAAGCGTCAGGGAGCTATGGCTACACCTTC.

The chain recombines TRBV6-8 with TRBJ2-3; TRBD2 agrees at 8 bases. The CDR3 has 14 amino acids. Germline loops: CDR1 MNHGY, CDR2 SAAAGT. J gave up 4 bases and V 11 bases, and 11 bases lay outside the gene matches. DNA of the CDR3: TGTGCCTCACGCGACGGGGGGGCGGCAGATACGCAGTATTTT. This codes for CASRDGGAADTQYF.

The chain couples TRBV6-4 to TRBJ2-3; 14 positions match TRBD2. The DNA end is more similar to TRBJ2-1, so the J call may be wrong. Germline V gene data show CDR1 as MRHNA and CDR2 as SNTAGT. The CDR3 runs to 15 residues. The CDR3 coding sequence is TGTGCCAGCAGTGAGGGACTAGCGGGAGTAGTAAAGCAGTTCTTC. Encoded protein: CASSEGLAGVVKQFF.

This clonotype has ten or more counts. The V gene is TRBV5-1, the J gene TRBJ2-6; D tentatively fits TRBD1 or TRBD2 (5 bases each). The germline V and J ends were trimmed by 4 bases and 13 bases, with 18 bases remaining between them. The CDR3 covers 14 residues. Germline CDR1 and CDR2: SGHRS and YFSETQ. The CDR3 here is CASSDKSGTRVLTF. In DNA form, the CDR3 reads TGCGCCAGCAGCGACAAATCCGGGACGAGGGTCCTGACTTTC.

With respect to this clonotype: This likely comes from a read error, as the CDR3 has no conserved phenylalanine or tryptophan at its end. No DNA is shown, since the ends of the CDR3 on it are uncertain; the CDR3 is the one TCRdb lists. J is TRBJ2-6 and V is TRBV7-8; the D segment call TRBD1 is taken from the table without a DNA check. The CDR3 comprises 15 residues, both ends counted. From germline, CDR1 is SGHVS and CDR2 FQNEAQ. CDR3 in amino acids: CASSLGGPYEQYFGA.

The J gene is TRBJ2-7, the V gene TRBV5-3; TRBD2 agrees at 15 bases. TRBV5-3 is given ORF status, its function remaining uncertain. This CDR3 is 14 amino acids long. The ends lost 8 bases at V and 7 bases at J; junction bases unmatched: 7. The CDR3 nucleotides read TGTGCCAGCAGCGGAGGACTAGCGGGAGGGGAGCAGTACTTC. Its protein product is CASSGGLAGGEQYF.

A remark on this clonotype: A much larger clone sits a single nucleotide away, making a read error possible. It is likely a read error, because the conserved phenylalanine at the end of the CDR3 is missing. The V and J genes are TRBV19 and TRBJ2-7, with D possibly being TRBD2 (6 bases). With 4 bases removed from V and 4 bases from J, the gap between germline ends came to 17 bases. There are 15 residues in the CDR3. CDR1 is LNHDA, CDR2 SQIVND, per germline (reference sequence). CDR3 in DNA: TGTGCCAGTAGTACTCGACGGGAGAAGGGGTACGAGCAGTACCTC. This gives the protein CASSTRREKGYEQYL.

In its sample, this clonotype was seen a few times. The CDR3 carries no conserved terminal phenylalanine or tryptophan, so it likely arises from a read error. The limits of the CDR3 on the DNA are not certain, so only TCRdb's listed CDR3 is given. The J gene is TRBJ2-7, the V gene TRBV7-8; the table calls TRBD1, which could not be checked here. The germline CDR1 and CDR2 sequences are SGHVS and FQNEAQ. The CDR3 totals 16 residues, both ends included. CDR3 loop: CASSPGQPFYGYTFGS.

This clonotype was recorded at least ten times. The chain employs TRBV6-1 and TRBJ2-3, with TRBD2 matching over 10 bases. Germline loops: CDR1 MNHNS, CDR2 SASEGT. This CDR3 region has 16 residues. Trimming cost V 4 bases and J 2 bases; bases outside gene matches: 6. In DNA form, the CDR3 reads TGTGCCAGCAGTGCAAGGACTAGCGGCAACACAGATACGCAGTATTTT. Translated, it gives CASSARTSGNTDTQYF.

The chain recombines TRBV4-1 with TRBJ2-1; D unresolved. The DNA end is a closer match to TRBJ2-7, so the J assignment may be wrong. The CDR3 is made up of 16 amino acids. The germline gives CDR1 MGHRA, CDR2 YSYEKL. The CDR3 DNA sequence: TGCGCCAGCAGCCAAGAACTGACATCGGAGAGCTACGAGCAGTACTTC. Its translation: CASSQELTSESYEQYF.